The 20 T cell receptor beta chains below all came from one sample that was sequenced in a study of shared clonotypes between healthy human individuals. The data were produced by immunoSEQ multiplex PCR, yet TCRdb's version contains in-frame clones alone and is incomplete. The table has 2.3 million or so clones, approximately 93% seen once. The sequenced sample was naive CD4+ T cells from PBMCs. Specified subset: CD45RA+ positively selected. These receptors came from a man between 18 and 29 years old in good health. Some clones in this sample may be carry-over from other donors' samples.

The DNA of the CDR3 is TGCAGCGTTGTTCACTGGACGGAGCAGTTCTTC. This encodes CSVVHWTEQFF. J is TRBJ2-1 and V is TRBV29-1; D remains ambiguous. The V end was cut by 4 bases, the J end by 10 bases, with 11 bases between. Per the germline V gene, CDR1 is SQVTM and CDR2 is ANQGSEA. The CDR3 covers 11 residues.

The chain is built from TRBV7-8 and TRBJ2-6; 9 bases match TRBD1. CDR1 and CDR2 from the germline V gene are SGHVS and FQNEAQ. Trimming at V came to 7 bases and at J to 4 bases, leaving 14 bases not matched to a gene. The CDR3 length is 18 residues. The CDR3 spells CASNLGGQGATGANVLTF. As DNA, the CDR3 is TGTGCCAGCAACCTAGGGGGACAGGGAGCAACCGGGGCCAACGTCCTGACTTTC.

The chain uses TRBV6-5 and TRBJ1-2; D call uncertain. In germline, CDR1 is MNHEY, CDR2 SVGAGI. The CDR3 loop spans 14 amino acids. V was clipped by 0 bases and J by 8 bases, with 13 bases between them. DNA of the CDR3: TGTGCCAGCAGTTACTCGCCCTCGACTTTAGGCTACACCTTC. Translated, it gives CASSYSPSTLGYTF.

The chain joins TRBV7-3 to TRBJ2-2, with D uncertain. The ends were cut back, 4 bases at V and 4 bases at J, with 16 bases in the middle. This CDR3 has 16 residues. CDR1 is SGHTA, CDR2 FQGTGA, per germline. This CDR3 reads CASSSPSSVGTGELFF. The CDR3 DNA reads TGTGCCAGCAGCTCACCATCTTCCGTGGGCACCGGGGAGCTGTTTTTT.

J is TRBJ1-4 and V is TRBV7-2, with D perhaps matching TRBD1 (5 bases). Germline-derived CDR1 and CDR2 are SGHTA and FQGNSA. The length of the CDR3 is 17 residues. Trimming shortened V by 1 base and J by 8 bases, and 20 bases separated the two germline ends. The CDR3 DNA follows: TGTGCCAGCAGCTTAGTTTACAGGCCAACGGTGAGGGAAAAACTGTTTTTT. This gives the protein CASSLVYRPTVREKLFF.

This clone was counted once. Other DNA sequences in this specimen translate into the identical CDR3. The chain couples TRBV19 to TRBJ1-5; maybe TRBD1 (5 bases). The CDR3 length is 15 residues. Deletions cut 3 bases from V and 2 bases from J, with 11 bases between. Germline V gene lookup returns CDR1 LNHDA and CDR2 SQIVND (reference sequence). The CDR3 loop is CASSIYRGGNQPQHF. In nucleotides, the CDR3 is TGTGCCAGTAGTATTTACCGGGGGGGCAATCAGCCCCAGCATTTT.

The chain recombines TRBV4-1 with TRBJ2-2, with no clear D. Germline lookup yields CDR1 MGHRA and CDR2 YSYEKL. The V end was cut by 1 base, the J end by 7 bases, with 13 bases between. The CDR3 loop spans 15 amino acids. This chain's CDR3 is CASSQVETPYGELFF. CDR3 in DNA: TGCGCCAGCAGCCAAGTAGAGACCCCTTACGGGGAGCTGTTTTTT.

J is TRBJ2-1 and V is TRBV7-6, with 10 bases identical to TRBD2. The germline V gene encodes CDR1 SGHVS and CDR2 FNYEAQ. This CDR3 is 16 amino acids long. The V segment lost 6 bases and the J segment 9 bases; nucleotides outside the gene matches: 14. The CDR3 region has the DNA TGTGCCAGCAGTTTACTAGCGGGAACTGTGCCTGGTGAGCAGTTCTTC. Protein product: CASSLLAGTVPGEQFF.

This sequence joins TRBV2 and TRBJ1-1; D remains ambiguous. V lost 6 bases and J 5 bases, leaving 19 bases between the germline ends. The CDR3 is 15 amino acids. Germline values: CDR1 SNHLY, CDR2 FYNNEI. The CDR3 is CASRGLPISGTEAFF. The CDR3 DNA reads TGTGCCAGCAGAGGGCTACCCATCTCGGGGACTGAAGCTTTCTTT.

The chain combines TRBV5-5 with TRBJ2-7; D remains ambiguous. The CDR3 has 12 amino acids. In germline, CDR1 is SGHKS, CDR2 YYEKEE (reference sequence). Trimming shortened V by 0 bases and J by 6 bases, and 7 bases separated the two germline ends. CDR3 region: CASSLDSAEQYF. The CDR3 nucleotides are TGTGCCAGCAGCTTGGATTCGGCCGAGCAGTACTTC. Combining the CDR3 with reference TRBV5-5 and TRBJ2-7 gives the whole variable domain DAGVTQSPTHLIKTRGQQVTLRCSPISGHKSVSWYQQVLGQGPQFIFQYYEKEERGRGNFPDRFSARQFPNYSSELNVNALLLGDSALYLCASSLDSAEQYFGPGTRLTVT.

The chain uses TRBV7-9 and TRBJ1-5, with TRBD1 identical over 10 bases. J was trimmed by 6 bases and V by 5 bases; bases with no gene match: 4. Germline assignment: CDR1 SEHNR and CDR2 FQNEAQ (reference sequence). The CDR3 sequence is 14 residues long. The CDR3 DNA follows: TGTGCCAGCAGCCCCGGACAGGGGGTTCAGCCCCAGCATTTT. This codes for CASSPGQGVQPQHF.

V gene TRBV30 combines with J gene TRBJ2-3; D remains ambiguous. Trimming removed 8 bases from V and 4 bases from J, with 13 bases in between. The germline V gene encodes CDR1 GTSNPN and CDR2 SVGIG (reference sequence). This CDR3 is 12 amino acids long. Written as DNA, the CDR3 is TGTGCCACTATTTTTGGGCCAGATACGCAGTATTTT. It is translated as CATIFGPDTQYF.

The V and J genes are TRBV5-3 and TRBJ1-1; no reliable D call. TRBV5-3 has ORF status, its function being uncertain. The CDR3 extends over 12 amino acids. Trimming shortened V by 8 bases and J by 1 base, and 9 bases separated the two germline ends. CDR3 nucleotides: TGTGCCAGTGATGACGGGAACACTGAAGCTTTCTTT. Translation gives CASDDGNTEAFF.

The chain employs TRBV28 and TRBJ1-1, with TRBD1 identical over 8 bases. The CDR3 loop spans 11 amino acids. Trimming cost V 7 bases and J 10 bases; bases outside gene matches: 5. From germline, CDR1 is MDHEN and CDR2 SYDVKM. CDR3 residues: CASTRGRVAFF. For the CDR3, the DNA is TGTGCCAGCACCAGGGGGCGGGTAGCTTTCTTT. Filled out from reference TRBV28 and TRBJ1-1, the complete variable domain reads DVKVTQSSRYLVKRTGEKVFLECVQDMDHENMFWYRQDPGLGLRLIYFSYDVKMKEKGDIPEGYSVSREKKERFSLILESASTNQTSMYLCASTRGRVAFFGQGTRLTVV.

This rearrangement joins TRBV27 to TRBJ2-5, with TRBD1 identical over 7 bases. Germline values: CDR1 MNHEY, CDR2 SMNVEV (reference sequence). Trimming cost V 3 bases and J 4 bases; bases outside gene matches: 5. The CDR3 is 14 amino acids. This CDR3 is CASSFSTGRETQYF. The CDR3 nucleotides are TGTGCCAGCAGTTTCTCGACAGGGAGAGAGACCCAGTACTTC.

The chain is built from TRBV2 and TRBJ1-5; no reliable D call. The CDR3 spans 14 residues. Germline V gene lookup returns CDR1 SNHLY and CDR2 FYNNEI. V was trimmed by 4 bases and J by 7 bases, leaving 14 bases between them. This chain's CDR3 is CASSVGPEGQPQHF. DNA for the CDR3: TGTGCCAGCAGTGTCGGTCCGGAGGGACAGCCCCAGCATTTT.

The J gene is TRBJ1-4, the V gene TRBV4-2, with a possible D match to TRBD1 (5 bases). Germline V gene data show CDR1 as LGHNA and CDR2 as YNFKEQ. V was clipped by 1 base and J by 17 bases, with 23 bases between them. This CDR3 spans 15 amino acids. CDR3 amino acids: CASSQVDRFSLLLFF. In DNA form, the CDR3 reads TGTGCCAGCAGCCAAGTCGACAGATTCTCTCTGCTCCTTTTTTTT.

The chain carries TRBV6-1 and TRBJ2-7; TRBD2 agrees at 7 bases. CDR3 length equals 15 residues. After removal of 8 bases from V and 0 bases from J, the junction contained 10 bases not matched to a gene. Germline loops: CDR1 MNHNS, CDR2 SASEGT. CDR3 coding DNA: TGTGCCAGCGGGGGGAGGGATTCCTACTCCTACGAGCAGTACTTC. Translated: CASGGRDSYSYEQYF.

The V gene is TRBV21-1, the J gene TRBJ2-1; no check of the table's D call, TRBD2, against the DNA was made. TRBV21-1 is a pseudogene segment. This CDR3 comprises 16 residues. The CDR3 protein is CASSKALRLAGNEQFF. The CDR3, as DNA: TGTGCCAGCAGCAAAGCGCTCAGGCTAGCGGGCAATGAGCAGTTCTTC.

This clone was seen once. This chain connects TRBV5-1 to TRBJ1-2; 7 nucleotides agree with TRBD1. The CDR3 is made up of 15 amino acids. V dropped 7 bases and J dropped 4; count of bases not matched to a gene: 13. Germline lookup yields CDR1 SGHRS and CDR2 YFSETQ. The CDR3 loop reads CASSLRTGSGYGYTF. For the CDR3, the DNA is TGCGCCAGCTCCCTTAGGACAGGTTCTGGCTATGGCTACACCTTC. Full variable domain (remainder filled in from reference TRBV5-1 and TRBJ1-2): KAGVTQTPRYLIKTRGQQVTLSCSPISGHRSVSWYQQTPGQGLQFLFEYFSETQRNKGNFPGRFSGRQFSNSRSEMNVSTLELGDSALYLCASSLRTGSGYGYTFGSGTRLTVV.